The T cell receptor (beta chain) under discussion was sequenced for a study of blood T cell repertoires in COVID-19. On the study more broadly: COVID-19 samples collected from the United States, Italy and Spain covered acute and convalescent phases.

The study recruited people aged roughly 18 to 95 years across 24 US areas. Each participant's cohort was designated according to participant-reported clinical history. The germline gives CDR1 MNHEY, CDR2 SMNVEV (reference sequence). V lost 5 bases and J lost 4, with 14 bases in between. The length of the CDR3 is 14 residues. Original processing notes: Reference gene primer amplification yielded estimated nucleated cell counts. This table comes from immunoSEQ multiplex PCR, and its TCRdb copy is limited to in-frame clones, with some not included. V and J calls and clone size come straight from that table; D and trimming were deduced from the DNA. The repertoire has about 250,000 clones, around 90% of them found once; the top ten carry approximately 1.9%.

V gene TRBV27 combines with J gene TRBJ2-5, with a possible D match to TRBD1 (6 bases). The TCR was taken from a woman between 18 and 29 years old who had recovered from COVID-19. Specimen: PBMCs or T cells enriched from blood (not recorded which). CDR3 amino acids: CASSPQGLGETQYF. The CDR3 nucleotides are TGTGCCAGCAGTCCCCAGGGGTTGGGAGAGACCCAGTACTTC.